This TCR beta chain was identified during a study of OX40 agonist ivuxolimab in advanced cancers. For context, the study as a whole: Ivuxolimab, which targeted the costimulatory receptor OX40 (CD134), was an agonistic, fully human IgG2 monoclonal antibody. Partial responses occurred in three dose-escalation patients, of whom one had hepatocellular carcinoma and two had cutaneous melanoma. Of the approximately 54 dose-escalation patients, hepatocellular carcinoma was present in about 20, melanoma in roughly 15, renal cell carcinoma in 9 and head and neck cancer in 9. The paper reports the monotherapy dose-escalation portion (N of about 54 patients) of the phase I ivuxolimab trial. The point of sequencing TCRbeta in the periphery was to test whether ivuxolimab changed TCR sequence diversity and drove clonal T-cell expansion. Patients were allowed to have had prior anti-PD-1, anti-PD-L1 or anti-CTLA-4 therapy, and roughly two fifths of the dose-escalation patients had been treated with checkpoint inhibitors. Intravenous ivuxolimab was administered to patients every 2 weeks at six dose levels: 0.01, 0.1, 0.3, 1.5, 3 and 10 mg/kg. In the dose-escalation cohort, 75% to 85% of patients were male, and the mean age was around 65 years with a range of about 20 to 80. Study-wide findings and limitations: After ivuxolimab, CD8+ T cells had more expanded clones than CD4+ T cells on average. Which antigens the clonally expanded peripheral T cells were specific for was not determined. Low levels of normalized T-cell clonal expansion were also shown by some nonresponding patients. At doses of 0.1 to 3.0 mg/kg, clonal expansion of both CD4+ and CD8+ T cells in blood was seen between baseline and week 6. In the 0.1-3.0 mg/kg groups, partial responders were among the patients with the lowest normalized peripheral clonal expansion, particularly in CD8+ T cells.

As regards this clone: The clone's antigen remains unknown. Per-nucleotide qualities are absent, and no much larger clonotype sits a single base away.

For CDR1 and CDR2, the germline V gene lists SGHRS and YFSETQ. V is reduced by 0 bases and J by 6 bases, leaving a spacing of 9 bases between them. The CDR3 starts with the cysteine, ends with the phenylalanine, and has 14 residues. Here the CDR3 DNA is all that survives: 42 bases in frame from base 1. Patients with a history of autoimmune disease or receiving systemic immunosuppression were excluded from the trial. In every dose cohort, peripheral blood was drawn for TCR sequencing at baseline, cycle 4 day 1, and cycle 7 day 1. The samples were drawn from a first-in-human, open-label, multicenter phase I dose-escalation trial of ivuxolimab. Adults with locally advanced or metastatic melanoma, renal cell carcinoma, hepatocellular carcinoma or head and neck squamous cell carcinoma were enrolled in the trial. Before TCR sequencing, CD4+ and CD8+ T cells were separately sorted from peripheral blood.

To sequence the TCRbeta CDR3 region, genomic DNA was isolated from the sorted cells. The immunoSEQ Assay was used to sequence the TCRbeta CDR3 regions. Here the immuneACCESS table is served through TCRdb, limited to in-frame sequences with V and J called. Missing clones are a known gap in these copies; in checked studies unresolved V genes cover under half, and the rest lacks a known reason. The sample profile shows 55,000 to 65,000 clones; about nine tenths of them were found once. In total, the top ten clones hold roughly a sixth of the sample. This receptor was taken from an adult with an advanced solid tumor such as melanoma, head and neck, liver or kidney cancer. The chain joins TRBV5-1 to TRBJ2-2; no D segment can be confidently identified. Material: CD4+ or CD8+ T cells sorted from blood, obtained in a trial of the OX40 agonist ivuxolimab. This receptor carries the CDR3 CASSLDDNPGELFF. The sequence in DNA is TGCGCCAGCAGCTTGGATGACAACCCCGGGGAGCTGTTTTTT.